This T cell receptor (beta chain) comes out of a study of blood T cell repertoires in COVID-19. Study-wide context: The United States, Italy and Spain supplied acute and convalescent COVID-19 samples.

V dropped 4 bases and J dropped 0 bases, with 16 bases sitting between them. Germline-derived CDR1 and CDR2 are SGHKS and YYEKEE (reference sequence). The CDR3 is 16 residues long. In the authors' workflow: Estimates of nucleated cell counts were drawn from the amplification of reference gene primers. The protocol was immunoSEQ multiplex PCR, while the TCRdb copy is restricted to in-frame clones and leaves out a portion. That table supplies the V and J calls and clone size; D and trimming were determined from the DNA. This table holds some 100,000 clones, approximately 92% found once. The chain recombines TRBV5-5 with TRBJ1-1, with D possibly being TRBD1 (6 bases). The specimen sequenced was peripheral blood. The sequence was collected from a man over 45 with active COVID-19. The CDR3 DNA is TGTGCCAGCAGCGGGGCTGCCGGGACAATGAACACTGAAGCTTTCTTT. Encoded protein: CASSGAAGTMNTEAFF.